Following are 26 T cell receptor beta chains from one sample sequenced in a study of T cells in Graves' hyperthyroidism and ophthalmopathy. Amplification yielded TCR beta CDR3 regions, with RNA transcripts as the source. Primed by the HTBI set, a first-round RT-PCR was run on the TCR CDR3. TCRdb re-called the multiplex PCR reads through MiXCR, storing one row per CDR3 protein. The sample holds 300,000 to 500,000 distinct CDR3 sequences, around 15% seen once. The sequenced sample was blood. The receptors come from a man aged 50-60 years with Graves' ophthalmopathy.

The rearrangement uses TRBV19 and TRBJ2-3; 12 nucleotides align to TRBD2. V shed 5 bases, J shed 5 bases, and the junction held 8 bases outside the gene matches. In germline, CDR1 is LNHDA, CDR2 SQIVND (reference sequence). The CDR3 extends over 16 amino acids. CDR3 DNA sequence: TGTGCCAGTAGTTTAGGACTAGCGGGAAACCTAGATACGCAGTATTTT. It yields the protein CASSLGLAGNLDTQYF.

This clonotype was recorded at least ten times. CDR3 protein: CASSKGQGADNQPQHF. The CDR3 DNA is TGTGCCAGCAGCAAAGGACAGGGGGCTGATAATCAGCCCCAGCATTTT. This chain uses TRBV5-5 with TRBJ1-5; 11 positions agree with TRBD1. The CDR3 totals 16 residues. V lost 4 bases to trimming and J lost 4 bases; unmatched junction nucleotides: 7. Germline values: CDR1 SGHKS, CDR2 YYEKEE (reference sequence).

V and J are TRBV27 and TRBJ2-2; a possible D gene is TRBD1 (5 bases). The CDR3 sequence is 14 residues long. V lost 3 bases to trimming and J lost 7 bases, with 12 bases between them. Germline CDR1 is MNHEY and CDR2 is SMNVEV (reference sequence). The CDR3 reads CASSLTQGVGELFF. CDR3 sequence (DNA): TGTGCCAGCAGTTTGACCCAGGGTGTCGGGGAGCTGTTTTTT.

This clonotype came up many times. V is TRBV5-1 and J is TRBJ2-1, with D maybe TRBD2 (6 bases). This CDR3 comprises 16 residues. Germline assignment: CDR1 SGHRS and CDR2 YFSETQ. Between the trimmed V and J ends, which lost 0 bases and 1 base, there was a span of 11 bases. CDR3: CASSLDGRGSYNEQFF. CDR3 bases: TGCGCCAGCAGCTTGGACGGGAGAGGGTCCTACAATGAGCAGTTCTTC. The complete variable domain, with remaining parts taken from reference TRBV5-1 and TRBJ2-1, reads KAGVTQTPRYLIKTRGQQVTLSCSPISGHRSVSWYQQTPGQGLQFLFEYFSETQRNKGNFPGRFSGRQFSNSRSEMNVSTLELGDSALYLCASSLDGRGSYNEQFFGPGTRLTVL.

V usage is TRBV28 and J usage is TRBJ2-6, with D possibly being TRBD1 (6 bases). Trimming took 8 bases from V and 7 from J, leaving 12 bases between them. This CDR3 region has 13 residues. Germline values: CDR1 MDHEN, CDR2 SYDVKM. DNA of the CDR3: TGTGCCAGCCGAGGGGGATACGCCAACGTCCTGACTTTC. Translation gives CASRGGYANVLTF.

This clonotype was counted once. J is TRBJ1-5 and V is TRBV6-1; D is ambiguous. The CDR3 loop spans 13 amino acids. Germline CDR1 MNHNS, CDR2 SASEGT. Trimming shortened V by 4 bases and J by 7 bases, and 11 bases separated the two germline ends. The CDR3 sequence: CASSGSHGQPQHF. In DNA, the CDR3 is TGTGCCAGCAGTGGAAGTCACGGCCAGCCCCAGCATTTT.

The chain carries TRBV29-1 and TRBJ1-2, with 10 bases identical to TRBD1. In germline, CDR1 is SQVTM, CDR2 ANQGSEA. This CDR3 is built from 15 residues. Unmatched junction bases numbered 8, after V lost 1 base and J lost 6 bases. CDR3: CSVEGTGQGENGYTF. The CDR3 bases are TGCAGCGTTGAAGGGACTGGACAGGGGGAAAATGGCTACACCTTC.

This clonotype was seen many times. The V call is TRBV28, the J call TRBJ1-2; no reliable D call. CDR3 length: 14 amino acids. Germline V lookup: CDR1 MDHEN, CDR2 SYDVKM. V dropped 5 bases and J dropped 5 bases, with 15 bases sitting between them. The CDR3, as DNA: TGTGCCAGCAGTCCCGGGCGAAAAGGGTATGGCTACACCTTC. It codes for CASSPGRKGYGYTF.

This clonotype was detected only a few times. This chain connects TRBV20-1 to TRBJ1-4, with unresolved D. This CDR3 is 14 amino acids long. Germline-derived CDR1 and CDR2 are DFQATT and SNEGSKA (reference sequence). Between the trimmed V and J ends, which lost 3 bases and 4 bases, there was a span of 12 bases. The CDR3 coding sequence is TGCAGTGCTAGGGCCGTTCAGCTTAATGAAAAACTGTTTTTT. It translates to CSARAVQLNEKLFF.

The chain combines TRBV3-1 with TRBJ2-6; TRBD2 matches at 9 bases. This CDR3 comprises 19 residues. The germline V gene has CDR1 LGHDT and CDR2 YNNKEL (reference sequence). V shed 4 bases, J shed 0 bases, and the junction held 10 bases outside the gene matches. CDR3 in amino acids: CASSRRQGGRGSGANVLTF. The CDR3 DNA reads as TGTGCCAGCAGCCGGCGCCAGGGCGGGAGGGGCTCTGGGGCCAACGTCCTGACTTTC.

The J gene is TRBJ1-2, the V gene TRBV2; D is unresolved. CDR1 and CDR2 (germline): SNHLY, FYNNEI. The CDR3 contains 14 residues. V lost 6 bases to trimming and J lost 4 bases, with 15 bases between them. In nucleotides, the CDR3 is TGTGCCAGCAGAGCCGACCACGTTAGCTATGGCTACACCTTC. It specifies CASRADHVSYGYTF.

Ten or more counts support this clonotype. The rearrangement links TRBV3-1 to TRBJ2-2; D unclear. With 1 base removed from V and 4 bases from J, the gap between germline ends came to 1 base. The CDR3 totals 12 residues. CDR1 and CDR2 from the germline V gene are LGHDT and YNNKEL (reference sequence). As DNA, the CDR3 is TGTGCCAGCAGCCAAGTCACCGGGGAGCTGTTTTTT. This encodes CASSQVTGELFF.

Of note for this clonotype: One end of the junction does not line up with germline, which may come from a read error. The chain uses TRBV5-1 and TRBJ1-2; 7 bases are a match to TRBD1. The CDR3 is 14 amino acids. Germline loops: CDR1 SGHRS, CDR2 YFSETQ. In DNA, the CDR3 is TGCGCCAGCAGCTCAGCCCGACAGGGCGGTGGCTGCACCTTC. Amino acid sequence: CASSSARQGGGCTF. Variable domain in full (rest from reference TRBV5-1 and TRBJ1-2): KAGVTQTPRYLIKTRGQQVTLSCSPISGHRSVSWYQQTPGQGLQFLFEYFSETQRNKGNFPGRFSGRQFSNSRSEMNVSTLELGDSALYLCASSSARQGGGCTFGSGTRLTVV.

The chain links TRBV9 to TRBJ2-7; possible D gene TRBD1, 5 bases. Germline loops: CDR1 SGDLS, CDR2 YYNGEE. CDR3 size: 17 residues. With 0 bases removed from V and 1 base from J, the gap between germline ends came to 17 bases. CDR3 bases: TGTGCCAGCAGCGTAGGCCTTAAGACAGTAGGATCCTACGAGCAGTACTTC. Residues: CASSVGLKTVGSYEQYF.

This clonotype was counted only a few times. This chain links TRBV30 with TRBJ2-3; 8 positions match TRBD1. The CDR3 runs to 15 residues. Germline CDR1 and CDR2: GTSNPN and SVGIG (reference sequence). Losses at the gene ends were 3 bases for V and 5 bases for J; bases not matched to a gene: 10. CDR3 residues: CAWSALDRVGDTQYF. The CDR3 coding sequence is TGTGCCTGGAGCGCCTTGGACAGGGTTGGAGATACGCAGTATTTT. The full variable domain, with the rest looked up from reference TRBV30 and TRBJ2-3, is SQTIHQWPATLVQPVGSPLSLECTVEGTSNPNLYWYRQAAGRGLQLLFYSVGIGQISSEVPQNLSASRPQDRQFILSSKKLLLSDSGFYLCAWSALDRVGDTQYFGPGTRLTVL.

This clonotype was observed at least ten times. The chain uses TRBV2 and TRBJ2-1, with D unresolved. Between the trimmed V and J ends, which lost 8 bases and 0 bases, there was a span of 11 bases. The germline V gene has CDR1 SNHLY and CDR2 FYNNEI. The CDR3 has 14 amino acids. CDR3 residues: CASGRASSYNEQFF. CDR3 sequence (DNA): TGTGCCAGCGGGCGAGCAAGCTCCTACAATGAGCAGTTCTTC.

This clonotype was seen repeatedly, ten times or more. The J gene is TRBJ2-3, the V gene TRBV2; possible D gene TRBD1, 6 bases. Between the trimmed V and J ends, which lost 7 bases and 5 bases, there was a span of 10 bases. The germline V gene encodes CDR1 SNHLY and CDR2 FYNNEI. The CDR3 loop spans 12 amino acids. In DNA form, the CDR3 reads TGTGCCAGCACCGGACAGATAGATACGCAGTATTTT. Translating it yields CASTGQIDTQYF.

This clonotype was picked up many times. The J gene is TRBJ2-7, the V gene TRBV27; 11 bases match TRBD2. With 3 bases clipped from V and 1 base from J, the junction kept 14 bases outside the gene matches. This CDR3 region has 19 residues. Germline V gives CDR1 MNHEY, CDR2 SMNVEV (reference sequence). As DNA, the CDR3 is TGTGCCAGCAGTTTCGCTTCCCTCTCTACTAGCGGGAGTTCCTACGAGCAGTACTTC. Translating it yields CASSFASLSTSGSSYEQYF.

This clonotype was observed a few times. J is TRBJ2-1 and V is TRBV11-2, with a possible D match to TRBD1 (5 bases). V lost 2 bases, J lost 0 bases, and 17 bases lay in between. CDR1 and CDR2 (germline): SGHAT, FQNNGV. The CDR3 totals 18 residues. The CDR3 region has the DNA TGTGCCAGCAGCTTACGGGCCCCCAGGGCCGTCTCCTACAATGAGCAGTTCTTC. As protein: CASSLRAPRAVSYNEQFF.

The CDR3 DNA is TGTGCCAGCAGCTCCGACAGGTCCCCCTACAATGAGCAGTTCTTC. The encoded protein is CASSSDRSPYNEQFF. The J gene is TRBJ2-1, the V gene TRBV2; TRBD1 might be the D (6 bases). The CDR3 is 15 amino acids. The ends were cut back, 6 bases at V and 2 bases at J, with 14 bases in the middle. Germline CDR1 is SNHLY and CDR2 is FYNNEI.

The chain employs TRBV29-1 and TRBJ2-1; TRBD1 matches at 10 bases. Germline V CDR1 and CDR2: SQVTM, ANQGSEA. This CDR3 is 14 amino acids long. The ends lost 7 bases at V and 10 bases at J; junction bases unmatched: 13. The CDR3 here is CSDNRQGAHREQFF. CDR3 in DNA: TGCAGCGACAATAGACAGGGGGCCCACAGGGAGCAGTTCTTC.

This clonotype was counted a few times. The J gene is TRBJ1-3, the V gene TRBV3-1, with 7 bases aligning to TRBD1. J was trimmed by 0 bases and V by 3 bases; bases with no gene match: 2. There are 15 residues in the CDR3. The germline CDR1 and CDR2 sequences are LGHDT and YNNKEL (reference sequence). The CDR3 region has the DNA TGTGCCAGCAGCCAGACAGGGCTCTCTGGAAACACCATATATTTT. This codes for CASSQTGLSGNTIYF.

This clonotype has at least ten counts. This chain joins TRBV30 and TRBJ2-2; 10 bases agree with TRBD1. The CDR3 length is 12 residues. The trim removed 2 bases at V and 12 bases at J, leaving 3 bases unmatched. The germline gives CDR1 GTSNPN, CDR2 SVGIG (reference sequence). The CDR3 bases are TGTGCCTGGAGTCCGGACAGGGGGAAGCTGTTTTTT. It yields the protein CAWSPDRGKLFF.

The chain combines TRBV6-1 with TRBJ1-3, with 7 bases that match TRBD1. Germline lookup yields CDR1 MNHNS and CDR2 SASEGT. This CDR3 is built from 14 residues. Trimming removed 6 bases from V and 5 bases from J; junction bases left unmatched: 7. The CDR3 spells CASRPQGGRNTIYF. The DNA of the CDR3 is TGTGCCAGCAGGCCCCAGGGGGGGAGAAACACCATATATTTT.

This chain uses TRBV3-1 with TRBJ2-3; TRBD2 agrees at 10 bases. Germline V gene sequence: CDR1 LGHDT, CDR2 YNNKEL (reference sequence). Trimming cost V 4 bases and J 1 base; bases outside gene matches: 8. The CDR3 covers 17 residues. DNA of the CDR3: TGTGCCAGCAGCCTGGGACTAGCGAATATCCGCACAGATACGCAGTATTTT. This encodes CASSLGLANIRTDTQYF.

The chain joins TRBV7-2 to TRBJ2-7; TRBD2 matches 15 bases. Per germline, CDR1 SGHTA and CDR2 FQGNSA. The CDR3 is 17 residues long. The ends lost 4 bases at V and 1 base at J; junction bases unmatched: 5. The CDR3 sequence: CASSSWTSGRGSYEQYF. CDR3 bases: TGTGCCAGCAGCTCTTGGACTAGCGGGAGGGGATCCTACGAGCAGTACTTC.